This TCR beta chain was recovered during a study of blood T cell repertoires in COVID-19. This CDR3 has 16 residues. Germline V gene data show CDR1 as MDHEN and CDR2 as SYDVKM. V shed 1 base, J shed 4 bases, and the junction held 8 bases outside the gene matches. The protocol was immunoSEQ multiplex PCR, while the TCRdb copy is restricted to in-frame clones and leaves out a portion. Counted here are roughly 190,000 clones, around 86% occurring once; the ten biggest clones make up under 3.5%. The chain has TRBV28 and TRBJ2-5, with 8 bases fitting TRBD2. The sample taken for sequencing was peripheral blood. The receptor comes from a man in his sixties or seventies with acute or convalescent COVID-19. For the CDR3, the DNA is TGTGCCAGCAGTTTATTGGAGCGGGGGATCACAGAGACCCAGTACTTC. As protein: CASSLLERGITETQYF.